The clone carrying this T cell receptor (beta chain) was seen just once. The sample belongs to a study of blood T cell repertoires in COVID-19. Turning to the study itself: The United States, Italy and Spain were the sources of the acute and convalescent COVID-19 samples. T cells, B-cell-depleted T cells, or PBMCs supplied cDNA or gDNA.

In the original processing: Amplification from reference gene primers served as the basis for estimated nucleated cell counts. The repertoire was sequenced with immunoSEQ multiplex PCR; TCRdb's copy has only in-frame clones and lacks some. V and J calls plus clone size are reproduced from that table; the DNA served to infer D and trimming. The table has 40,000 to 55,000 clones, more than 70% seen once. Germline loops: CDR1 MNHEY, CDR2 SMNVEV (reference sequence). The CDR3 runs to 14 residues. Germline trimming cut 3 bases from V and 6 bases from J; bases unmatched to any gene: 7. Sequenced material: peripheral blood. The gene calls are TRBV27 and TRBJ2-7; the match to TRBD2 covers 8 bases. This TCR was recovered from a woman in her 70s with acute or convalescent COVID-19. CDR3 amino acids: CASSFSSGSGEQYF. As DNA, the CDR3 is TGTGCCAGCAGTTTTTCTAGCGGGTCGGGCGAGCAGTACTTC.